This TCR beta chain originates from a study of T cells in Graves' hyperthyroidism and ophthalmopathy. On the study more broadly: Sampling of peripheral blood happened at initial diagnosis, prior to any treatment.

Trimming at V came to 0 bases and at J to 4 bases, leaving 2 bases not matched to a gene. The CDR3 loop spans 15 amino acids. Per germline, CDR1 DFQATT and CDR2 SNEGSKA (reference sequence). Patients aged 18 to 65 had newly diagnosed hyperthyroidism lasting under 2 months. 10 ml of fresh peripheral blood supplied the PBMCs. Study results and caveats: Stable hyperthyroidism was separated from ophthalmopathy by a model based on 13 V-J features.

TCR beta CDR3 region amplification was performed from RNA transcripts. The study used the HTBI primer set for a first-round RT-PCR of the TCR CDR3. Each CDR3 protein gets one entry after TCRdb re-called the multiplex PCR reads with MiXCR. The sample yields 250,000 to 350,000 distinct CDR3 sequences, roughly 17% seen once. On this clonotype: The antigen is unknown.

Sequenced material: blood. The chain links TRBV20-1 to TRBJ2-5, with 13 bases aligning to TRBD2. This clonotype was sampled from a man under 40 with Graves' hyperthyroidism. As DNA, the CDR3 is TGCAGTGCTAGAGATCGGACTAGCGGGAGAGAGACCCAGTACTTC. Amino acid sequence: CSARDRTSGRETQYF.